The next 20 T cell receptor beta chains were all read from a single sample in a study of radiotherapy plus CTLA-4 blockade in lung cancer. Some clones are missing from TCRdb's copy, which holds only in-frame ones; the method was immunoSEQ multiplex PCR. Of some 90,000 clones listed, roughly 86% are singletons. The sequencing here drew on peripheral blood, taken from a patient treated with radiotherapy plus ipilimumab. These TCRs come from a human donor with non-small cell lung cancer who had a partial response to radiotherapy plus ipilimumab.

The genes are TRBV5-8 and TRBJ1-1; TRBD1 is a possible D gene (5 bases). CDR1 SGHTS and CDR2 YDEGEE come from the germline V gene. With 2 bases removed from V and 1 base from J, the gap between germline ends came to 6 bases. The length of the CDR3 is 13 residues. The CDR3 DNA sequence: TGTGCCAGCAGCTTCGGGGGGAACACTGAAGCTTTCTTT. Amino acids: CASSFGGNTEAFF. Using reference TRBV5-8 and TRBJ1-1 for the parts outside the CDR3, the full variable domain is EAGVTQSPTHLIKTRGQQATLRCSPISGHTSVYWYQQALGLGLQFLLWYDEGEERNRGNFPPRFSGRQFPNYSSELNVNALELEDSALYLCASSFGGNTEAFFGQGTRLTVV.

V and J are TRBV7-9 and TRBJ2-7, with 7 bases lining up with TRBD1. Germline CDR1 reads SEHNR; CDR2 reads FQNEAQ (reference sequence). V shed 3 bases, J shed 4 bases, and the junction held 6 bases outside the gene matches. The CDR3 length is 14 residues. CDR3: CASSLGQNVYEQYF. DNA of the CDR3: TGTGCCAGCAGCTTGGGACAGAACGTTTACGAGCAGTACTTC.

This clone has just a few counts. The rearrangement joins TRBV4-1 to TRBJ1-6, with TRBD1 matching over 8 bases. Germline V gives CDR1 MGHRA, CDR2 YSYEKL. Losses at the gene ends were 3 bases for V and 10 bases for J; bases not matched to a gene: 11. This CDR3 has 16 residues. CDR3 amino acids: CASSHRGTGGPSPLHF. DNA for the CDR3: TGCGCCAGCAGCCATAGAGGAACAGGGGGACCGTCACCCCTCCACTTT.

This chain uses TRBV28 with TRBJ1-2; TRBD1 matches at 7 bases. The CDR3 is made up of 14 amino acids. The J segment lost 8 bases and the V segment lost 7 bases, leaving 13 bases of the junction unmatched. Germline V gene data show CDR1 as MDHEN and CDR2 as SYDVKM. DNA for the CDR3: TGTGCCAGCACCGACAGGGTGGTCCCTGGCGGCTACACCTTC. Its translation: CASTDRVVPGGYTF.

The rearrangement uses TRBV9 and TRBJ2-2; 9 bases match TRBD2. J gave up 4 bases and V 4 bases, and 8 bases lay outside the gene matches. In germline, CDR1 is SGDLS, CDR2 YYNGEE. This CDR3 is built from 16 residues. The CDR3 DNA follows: TGTGCCAGCAGCCGGGGGGTAGCGGGAGTCACCGGGGAGCTGTTTTTT. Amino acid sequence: CASSRGVAGVTGELFF. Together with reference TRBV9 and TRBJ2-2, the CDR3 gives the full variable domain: DSGVTQTPKHLITATGQRVTLRCSPRSGDLSVYWYQQSLDQGLQFLIQYYNGEERAKGNILERFSAQQFPDLHSELNLSSLELGDSALYFCASSRGVAGVTGELFFGEGSRLTVL.

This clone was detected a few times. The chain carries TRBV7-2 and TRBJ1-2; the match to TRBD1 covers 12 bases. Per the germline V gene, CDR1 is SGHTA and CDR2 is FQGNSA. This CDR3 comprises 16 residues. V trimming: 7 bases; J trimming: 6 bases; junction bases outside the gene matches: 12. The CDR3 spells CASNSDGTGGEDGYTF. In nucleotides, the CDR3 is TGTGCCAGCAACTCGGACGGGACAGGGGGCGAGGATGGCTACACCTTC. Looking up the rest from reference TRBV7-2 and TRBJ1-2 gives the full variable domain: GAGVSQSPSNKVTEKGKDVELRCDPISGHTALYWYRQSLGQGLEFLIYFQGNSAPDKSGLPSDRFSAERTGGSVSTLTIQRTQQEDSAVYLCASNSDGTGGEDGYTFGSGTRLTVV.

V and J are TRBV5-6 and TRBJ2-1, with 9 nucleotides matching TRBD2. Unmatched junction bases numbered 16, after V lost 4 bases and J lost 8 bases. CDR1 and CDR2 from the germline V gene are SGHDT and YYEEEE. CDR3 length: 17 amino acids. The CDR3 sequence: CASSPVISGRYNDEQFF. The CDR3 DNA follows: TGTGCCAGCAGCCCCGTAATTAGCGGGAGATACAACGATGAGCAGTTCTTC.

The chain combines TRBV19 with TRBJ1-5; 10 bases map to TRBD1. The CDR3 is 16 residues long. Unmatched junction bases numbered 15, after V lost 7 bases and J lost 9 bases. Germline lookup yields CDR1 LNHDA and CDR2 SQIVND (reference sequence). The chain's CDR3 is CASNQLGTGATRPQHF. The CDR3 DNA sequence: TGTGCCAGTAATCAACTCGGGACAGGGGCAACTAGGCCCCAGCATTTT.

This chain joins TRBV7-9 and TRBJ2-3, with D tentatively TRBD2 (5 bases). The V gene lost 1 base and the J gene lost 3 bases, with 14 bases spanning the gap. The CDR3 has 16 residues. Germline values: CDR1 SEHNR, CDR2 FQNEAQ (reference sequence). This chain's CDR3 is CASSLGVGDLTDTQYF. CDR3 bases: TGTGCCAGCAGCTTAGGGGTCGGGGATCTGACAGATACGCAGTATTTT. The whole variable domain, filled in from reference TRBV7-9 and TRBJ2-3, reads DTGVSQNPRHKITKRGQNVTFRCDPISEHNRLYWYRQTLGQGPEFLTYFQNEAQLEKSRLLSDRFSAERPKGSFSTLEIQRTEQGDSAMYLCASSLGVGDLTDTQYFGPGTRLTVL.

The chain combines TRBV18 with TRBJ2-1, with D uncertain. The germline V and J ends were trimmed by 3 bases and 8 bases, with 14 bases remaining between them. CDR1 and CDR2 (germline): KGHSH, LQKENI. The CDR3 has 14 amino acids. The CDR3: CASSPPAGVDEQFF. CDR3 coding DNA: TGTGCCAGCTCACCCCCTGCAGGTGTCGATGAGCAGTTCTTC.

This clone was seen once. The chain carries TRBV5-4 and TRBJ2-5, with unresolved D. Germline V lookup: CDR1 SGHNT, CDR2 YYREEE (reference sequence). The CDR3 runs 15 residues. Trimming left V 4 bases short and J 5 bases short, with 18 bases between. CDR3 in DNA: TGTGCCAGCAGCCCAAAAACGGTGGGCCGGGAGACCCAGTACTTC. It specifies CASSPKTVGRETQYF.

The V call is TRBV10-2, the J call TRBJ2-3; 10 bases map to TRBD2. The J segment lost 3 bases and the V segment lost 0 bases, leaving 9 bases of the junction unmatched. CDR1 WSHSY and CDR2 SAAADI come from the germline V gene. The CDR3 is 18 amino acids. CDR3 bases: TGCGCCAGCAGTGAGTCCTATACAGCGGGAGGGGAGACAGATACGCAGTATTTT. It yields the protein CASSESYTAGGETDTQYF.

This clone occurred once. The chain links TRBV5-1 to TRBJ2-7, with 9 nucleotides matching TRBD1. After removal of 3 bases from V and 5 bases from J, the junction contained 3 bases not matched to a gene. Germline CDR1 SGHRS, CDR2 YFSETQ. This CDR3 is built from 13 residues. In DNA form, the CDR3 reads TGCGCCAGCAGCTGGACAGGGGTGGACGAGCAGTACGTC. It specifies CASSWTGVDEQYV.

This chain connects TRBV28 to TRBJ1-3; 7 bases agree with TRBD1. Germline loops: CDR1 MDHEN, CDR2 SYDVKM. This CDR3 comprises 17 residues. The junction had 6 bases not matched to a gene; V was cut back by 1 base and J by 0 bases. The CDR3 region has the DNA TGTGCCAGCAGTTTATCGGGACAGATGATCTCTGGAAACACCATATATTTT. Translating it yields CASSLSGQMISGNTIYF. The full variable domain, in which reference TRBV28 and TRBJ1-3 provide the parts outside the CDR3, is DVKVTQSSRYLVKRTGEKVFLECVQDMDHENMFWYRQDPGLGLRLIYFSYDVKMKEKGDIPEGYSVSREKKERFSLILESASTNQTSMYLCASSLSGQMISGNTIYFGEGSWLTVV.

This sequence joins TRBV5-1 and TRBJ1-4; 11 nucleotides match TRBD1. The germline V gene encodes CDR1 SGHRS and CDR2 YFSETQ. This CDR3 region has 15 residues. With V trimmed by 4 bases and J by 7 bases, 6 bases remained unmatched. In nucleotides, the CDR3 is TGCGCCAGCAGCATGGGACAGGGGGGGTTTGAAAAACTGTTTTTT. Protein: CASSMGQGGFEKLFF.

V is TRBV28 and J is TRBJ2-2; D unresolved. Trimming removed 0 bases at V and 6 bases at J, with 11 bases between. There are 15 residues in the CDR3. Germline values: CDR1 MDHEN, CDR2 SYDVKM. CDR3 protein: CASSLWATEAGELFF. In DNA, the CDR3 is TGTGCCAGCAGTTTATGGGCGACCGAGGCCGGGGAGCTGTTTTTT. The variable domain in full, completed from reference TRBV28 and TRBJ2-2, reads DVKVTQSSRYLVKRTGEKVFLECVQDMDHENMFWYRQDPGLGLRLIYFSYDVKMKEKGDIPEGYSVSREKKERFSLILESASTNQTSMYLCASSLWATEAGELFFGEGSRLTVL.

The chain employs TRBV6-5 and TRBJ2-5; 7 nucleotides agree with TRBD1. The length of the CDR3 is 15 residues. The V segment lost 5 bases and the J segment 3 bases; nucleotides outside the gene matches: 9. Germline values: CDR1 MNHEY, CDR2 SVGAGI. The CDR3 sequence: CASSQPGTAEETQYF. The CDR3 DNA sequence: TGTGCCAGCAGTCAACCAGGGACAGCCGAAGAGACCCAGTACTTC.

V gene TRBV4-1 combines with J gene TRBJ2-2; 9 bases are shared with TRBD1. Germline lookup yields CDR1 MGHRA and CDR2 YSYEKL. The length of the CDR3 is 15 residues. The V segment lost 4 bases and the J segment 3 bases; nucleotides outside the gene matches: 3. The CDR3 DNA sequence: TGCGCCAGCAGCCCGACAGGGGGGTACACCGGGGAGCTGTTTTTT. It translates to CASSPTGGYTGELFF.

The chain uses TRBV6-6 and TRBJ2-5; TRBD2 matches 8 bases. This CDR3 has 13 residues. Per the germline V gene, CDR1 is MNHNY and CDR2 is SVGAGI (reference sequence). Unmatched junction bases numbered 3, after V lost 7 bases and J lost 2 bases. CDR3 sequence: CASTGRGQETQYF. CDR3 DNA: TGTGCCAGCACCGGGAGGGGGCAAGAGACCCAGTACTTC.

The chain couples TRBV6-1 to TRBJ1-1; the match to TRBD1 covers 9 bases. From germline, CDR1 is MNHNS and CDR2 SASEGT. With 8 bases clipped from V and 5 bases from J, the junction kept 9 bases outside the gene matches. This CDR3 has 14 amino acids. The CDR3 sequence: CASGVGQGITEAFF. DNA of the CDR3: TGTGCCAGCGGGGTTGGACAGGGGATAACTGAAGCTTTCTTT.